The entry below describes one T cell receptor (beta chain). There is no known antigen for this receptor. Nothing much larger sits one base from this clone, and base qualities are not available. The healthy control group was made up of around 38 blood donors, and the Finnish Red Cross blood service supplied their buffy coats. All TCR-sequenced material derived from peripheral blood: patient blood samples and healthy donor buffy coats. Ficoll-Hypaque gradient centrifugation was used to isolate peripheral blood mononuclear cells. Magnetic purification was used to isolate CD4+ cells from the buffy coats of the healthy controls. The Gentra Puregene Cell and Tissue kit was used for genomic DNA extraction, and quantification was performed on a Qubit 2.0 fluorometer. The immunoSEQ assay at survey resolution was applied to genomic DNA for sequencing of TCRbeta rearrangements. From the authors' description of their analysis: A lowest detectable productive clonotype frequency of 2.59 x 10-5 was observed in the TCR sequencing data. Only productive TCRbeta rearrangements, meaning sequences that were complete and in-frame, were kept for the analyses. Clonality for each sample was calculated as Simpson clonality in the immunoSEQ Analyzer version 3.0. Clones were grouped by frequency into very rare, small, medium, large (1-20%) or hyperexpanded (>20%) categories. Generation probabilities were estimated with OLGA 1.2.3, V-gene circos plots were made with VDJtools, specificities were searched in VDJdb, and CDR3 motifs were identified with GLIPH. What TCRdb holds here is the immuneACCESS table cut down to in-frame rearrangements. Part of the clones is not present; checked against another copy, under half of the missing clones reflect an unresolved V gene, and the others are unexplained. V and J calls and clone size are those listed in that table; D and trimming were worked out from the DNA. The sample records around 50,000 clones, approximately 83% of which are singletons. Approximately 0.4% of the sample is in the top ten clones.

This sample was taken from a study of STAT5B mutations in CD4+ large granular lymphocyte leukemia (dated by TCRdb to between 2021 and 2022). Broadly, across the study: Among the healthy controls, the CDR3 'QG' motif was associated with a particular HLA allele. TCRbeta repertoires of CD4+ T-cell large granular lymphocyte leukemia patients were compared with those of healthy blood donors. Flow cytometry on FACSCanto II or FACSVerse confirmed that purified fractions exceeded 95% purity among lymphocytes.

V lost 0 bases and J lost 9 bases; the stretch between them is 12 bases long. Looking up the germline V gene (reference sequence) yields CDR1 GTSNPN and CDR2 SVGIG. From the cysteine through the phenylalanine, the CDR3 covers 13 amino acids. Here the CDR3 DNA is all that survives: 39 bases in frame from base 1. Study-wide findings and limitations: Greater clonality appeared to be present in CD4-sorted patient repertoires than in healthy CD4+ repertoires, and the difference was retained after the putative leukemic clones were removed. Each patient's main leukemic clonotypes were private, but 25% of these clonotypes showed up at low frequency in the non-leukemic repertoires of other patients. Enrichment of TRBV06-family usage was observed among the top patient clones (8/27) relative to healthy controls (2/35). Data were not HLA-matched; higher clonality in CD4+ versus CD8+ T-LGLL could reflect the relatively small sample size.

The receptor was isolated from a human donor in good health. Sequencing was performed on CD4+ T cells from blood buffy coats. The sequence joins TRBV30 to TRBJ2-1; the D gene assignment is ambiguous. The sequenced DNA is TGTGCCTGGAGTGTTAATGAGCTTAGTGAGCAGTTCTTC. Its protein reads: CAWSVNELSEQFF. With all but the CDR3 taken from the reference TRBV30 and TRBJ2-1 genes, the full variable domain is: SQTIHQWPATLVQPVGSPLSLECTVEGTSNPNLYWYRQAAGRGLQLLFYSVGIGQISSEVPQNLSASRPQDRQFILSSKKLLLSDSGFYLCAWSVNELSEQFFGPGTRLTVL.